What follows describes a single T cell receptor (beta chain). Data came from immunoSEQ multiplex PCR; TCRdb stores just in-frame clones and leaves some out. The sample lists 130,000 or so clones; 85% to 90% were seen once. With V trimmed by 4 bases and J by 4 bases, 2 bases remained unmatched. Germline V lookup: CDR1 MNHEY, CDR2 SMNVEV (reference sequence). There are 13 residues in the CDR3. The sample comes from a study of cytomegalovirus exposure and HLA in healthy donors. The TCR was taken from a woman aged 30 to 39 in good health and CMV-seropositive. This chain links TRBV27 with TRBJ2-3, with 7 nucleotides matching TRBD1. The sample was PBMCs. The CDR3 region is CASSSTGADTQYF. The CDR3 DNA sequence: TGTGCCAGCAGTTCCACAGGGGCAGATACGCAGTATTTT.